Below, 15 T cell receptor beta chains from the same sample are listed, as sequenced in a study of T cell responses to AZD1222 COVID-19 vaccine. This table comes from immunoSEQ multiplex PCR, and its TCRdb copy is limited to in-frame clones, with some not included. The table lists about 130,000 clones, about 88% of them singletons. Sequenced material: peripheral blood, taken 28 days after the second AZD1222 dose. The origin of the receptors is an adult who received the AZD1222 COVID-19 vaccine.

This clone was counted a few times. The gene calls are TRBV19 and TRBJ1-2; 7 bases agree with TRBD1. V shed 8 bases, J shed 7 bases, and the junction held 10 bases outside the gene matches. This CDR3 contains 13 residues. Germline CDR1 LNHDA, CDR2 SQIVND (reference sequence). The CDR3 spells CASSTGMRGGYTF. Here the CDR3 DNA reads TGTGCCAGTTCGACAGGGATGCGAGGTGGCTACACCTTC. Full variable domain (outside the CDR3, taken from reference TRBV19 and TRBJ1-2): DGGITQSPKYLFRKEGQNVTLSCEQNLNHDAMYWYRQDPGQGLRLIYYSQIVNDFQKGDIAEGYSVSREKKESFPLTVTSAQKNPTAFYLCASSTGMRGGYTFGSGTRLTVV.

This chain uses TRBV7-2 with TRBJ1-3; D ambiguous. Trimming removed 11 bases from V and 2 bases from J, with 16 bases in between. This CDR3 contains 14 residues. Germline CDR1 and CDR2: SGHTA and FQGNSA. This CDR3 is CAGSEGRTGNTIYF. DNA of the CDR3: TGTGCCGGCTCCGAAGGGCGCACTGGAAACACCATATATTTT. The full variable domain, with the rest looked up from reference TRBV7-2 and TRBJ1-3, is GAGVSQSPSNKVTEKGKDVELRCDPISGHTALYWYRQSLGQGLEFLIYFQGNSAPDKSGLPSDRFSAERTGGSVSTLTIQRTQQEDSAVYLCAGSEGRTGNTIYFGEGSWLTVV.

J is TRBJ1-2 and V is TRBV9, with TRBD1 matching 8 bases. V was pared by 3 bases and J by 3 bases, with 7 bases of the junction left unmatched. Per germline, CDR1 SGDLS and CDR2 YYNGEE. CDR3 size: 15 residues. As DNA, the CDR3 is TGTGCCAGCAGCGCCAAGCCGGACAGGGACTATGGCTACACCTTC. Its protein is CASSAKPDRDYGYTF.

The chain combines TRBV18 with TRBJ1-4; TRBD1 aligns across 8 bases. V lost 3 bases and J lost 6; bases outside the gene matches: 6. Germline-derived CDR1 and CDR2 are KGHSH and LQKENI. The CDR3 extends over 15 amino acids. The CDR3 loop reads CASSPRGGQDEKLFF. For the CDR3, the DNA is TGTGCCAGCTCACCCCGTGGGGGACAGGATGAAAAACTGTTTTTT.

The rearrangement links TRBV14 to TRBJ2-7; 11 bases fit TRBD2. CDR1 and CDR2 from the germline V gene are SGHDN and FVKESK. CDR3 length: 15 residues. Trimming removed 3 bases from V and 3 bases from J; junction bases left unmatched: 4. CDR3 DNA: TGTGCCAGCAGCCAGACCGGGACTAGCGGCTACGAGCAGTACTTC. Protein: CASSQTGTSGYEQYF.

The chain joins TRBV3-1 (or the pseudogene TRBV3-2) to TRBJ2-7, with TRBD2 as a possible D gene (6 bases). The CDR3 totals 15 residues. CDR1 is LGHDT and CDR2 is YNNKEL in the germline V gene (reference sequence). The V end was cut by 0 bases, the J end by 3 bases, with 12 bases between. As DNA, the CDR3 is TGTGCCAGCAGCCAAGAACGGTGGAGGGGCTACGAGCAGTACTTC. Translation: CASSQERWRGYEQYF.

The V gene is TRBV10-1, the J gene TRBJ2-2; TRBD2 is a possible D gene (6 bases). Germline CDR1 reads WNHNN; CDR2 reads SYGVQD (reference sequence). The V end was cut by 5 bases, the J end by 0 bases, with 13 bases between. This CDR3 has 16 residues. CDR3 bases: TGCGCCAGCAGTTCGCCCGGGACTTCGAACACCGGGGAGCTGTTTTTT. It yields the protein CASSSPGTSNTGELFF.

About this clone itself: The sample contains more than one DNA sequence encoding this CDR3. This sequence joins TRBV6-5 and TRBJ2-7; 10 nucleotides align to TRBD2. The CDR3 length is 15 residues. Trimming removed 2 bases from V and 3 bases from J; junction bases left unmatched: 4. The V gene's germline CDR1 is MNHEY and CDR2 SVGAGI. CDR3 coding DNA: TGTGCCAGCAGTTACGGTTTAGCGGGAGGCTACGAGCAGTACTTC. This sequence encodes CASSYGLAGGYEQYF.

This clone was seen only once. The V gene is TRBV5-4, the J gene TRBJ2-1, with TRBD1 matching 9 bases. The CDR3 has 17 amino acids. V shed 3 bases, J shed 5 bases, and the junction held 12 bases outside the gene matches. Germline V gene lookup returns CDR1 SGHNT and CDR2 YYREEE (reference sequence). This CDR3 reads CASSSGPGQGAHNEQFF. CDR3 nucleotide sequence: TGTGCCAGCAGCTCGGGTCCGGGACAGGGAGCACACAATGAGCAGTTCTTC.

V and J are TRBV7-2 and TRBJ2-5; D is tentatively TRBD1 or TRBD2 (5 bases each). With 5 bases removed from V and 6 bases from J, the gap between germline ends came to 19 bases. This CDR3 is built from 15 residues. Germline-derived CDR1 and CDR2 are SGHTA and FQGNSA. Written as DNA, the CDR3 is TGTGCCAGCAGCCCCTTCGGGGCCCTCGAGCAGACCCAGTACTTC. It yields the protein CASSPFGALEQTQYF.

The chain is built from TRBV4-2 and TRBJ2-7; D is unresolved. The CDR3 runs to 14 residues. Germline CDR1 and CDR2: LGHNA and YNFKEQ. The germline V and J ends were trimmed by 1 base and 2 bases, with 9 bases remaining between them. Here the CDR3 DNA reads TGTGCCAGCAGCCAAGGAAGTCAAACCTACGAGCAGTACTTC. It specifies CASSQGSQTYEQYF.

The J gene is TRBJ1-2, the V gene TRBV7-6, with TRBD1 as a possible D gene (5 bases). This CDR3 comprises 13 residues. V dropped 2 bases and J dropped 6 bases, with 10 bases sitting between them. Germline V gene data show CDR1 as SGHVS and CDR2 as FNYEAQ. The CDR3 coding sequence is TGTGCCAGCAGCTTACCAGGGATGGATGGCTACACCTTC. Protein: CASSLPGMDGYTF.

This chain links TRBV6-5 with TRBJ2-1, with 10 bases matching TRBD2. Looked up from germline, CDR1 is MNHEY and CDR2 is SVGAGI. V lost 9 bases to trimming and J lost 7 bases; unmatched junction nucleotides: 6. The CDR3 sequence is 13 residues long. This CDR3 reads CASLASGSNEQFF. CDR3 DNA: TGTGCCAGTCTTGCTAGCGGGAGTAATGAGCAGTTCTTC.

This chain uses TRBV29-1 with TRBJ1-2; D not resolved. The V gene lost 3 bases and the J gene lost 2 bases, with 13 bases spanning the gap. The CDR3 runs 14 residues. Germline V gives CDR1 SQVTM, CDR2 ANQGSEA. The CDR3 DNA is TGCAGCGTTGATCGCGTACAAGACAACTATGGCTACACCTTC. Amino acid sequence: CSVDRVQDNYGYTF.

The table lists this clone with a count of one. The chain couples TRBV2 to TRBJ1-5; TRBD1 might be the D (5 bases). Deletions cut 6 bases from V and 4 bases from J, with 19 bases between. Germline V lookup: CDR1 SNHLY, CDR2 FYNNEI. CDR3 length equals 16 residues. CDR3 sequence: CASRGGAAGTNQPQHF. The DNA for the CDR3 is TGTGCCAGCAGAGGTGGGGCCGCAGGGACTAATCAGCCCCAGCATTTT.